The clone carrying this TCR beta chain was seen a handful of times. Antigen unknown. Sequencing used immunoSEQ multiplex PCR; TCRdb keeps in-frame clones, though not all of them. The repertoire holds 40,000 or so clones, with about 88% as singletons. Stated time point: week 23, last vaccination. Mutant IDH1 20-mer peptide, at 300 ug, made up each vaccine dose, with topical imiquimod. The junction had 9 bases not matched to a gene; V was cut back by 4 bases and J by 6 bases. Per the germline V gene, CDR1 is SGHRS and CDR2 is YFSETQ. There are 15 residues in the CDR3. The data were obtained in a study of a mutant IDH1 vaccine in newly diagnosed glioma. Study-wide context: In weeks 1, 3, 5, 7, 11, 15, 19 and 23, patients were immunized, eight times in all. Patients' prior therapy spanned radiotherapy, temozolomide, or both; most underwent both.

This chain connects TRBV5-1 to TRBJ1-1, with TRBD1 identical over 10 bases. The receptor was derived from a woman aged 18 to 35 with glioma. Some clones in this sample may be carry-over from other donors' samples. The sequenced sample was PBMCs, obtained from a glioma patient whose treatment included an IDH1 peptide vaccine. In DNA, the CDR3 is TGCGCCAGCAGCAGTAGACAGGGGGCGCGGGCTGAAGCTTTCTTT. It translates to CASSSRQGARAEAFF. Supplemented by reference TRBV5-1 and TRBJ1-1, the full variable domain reads KAGVTQTPRYLIKTRGQQVTLSCSPISGHRSVSWYQQTPGQGLQFLFEYFSETQRNKGNFPGRFSGRQFSNSRSEMNVSTLELGDSALYLCASSSRQGARAEAFFGQGTRLTVV.